The 7 T cell receptor beta chains below all came from one sample that was sequenced in a study of molecular identifiers for immune sequencing clone quantification. TCRdb itself ran the PCR reads through MiXCR, one entry per CDR3 protein. Among 250,000 to 350,000 distinct CDR3 sequences listed, roughly 23% were seen once. Sample: naive CD8+ T cells from blood, with Jurkat cell RNA spiked in. As to subset: FACS-sorted CD8+CD4-CCR7+CD45RA+ naive T cells. The receptors here all came from a human donor in good health. Some libraries in this study had Jurkat cell RNA spiked in.

As to this clonotype: A much larger clone differs by one base, so this may be a read error. The gene calls are TRBV20-1 and TRBJ2-3; weak D call: TRBD2 (6 bases). Germline V lookup: CDR1 DFQATT, CDR2 SNEGSKA (reference sequence). V lost 4 bases and J 6 bases, leaving 14 bases between the germline ends. The CDR3 loop spans 13 amino acids. In DNA, the CDR3 is TGCAGTGCTAAAGACCTGGAGGGGGATACGCAGTATTTT. This gives the protein CSAKDLEGDTQYF.

This clonotype was seen many times. This chain uses TRBV6-5 with TRBJ2-3, with D possibly matching TRBD2 (6 bases). The CDR3 loop spans 13 amino acids. V shed 2 bases and J shed 8 bases, with 11 bases lying between them. Germline CDR1 MNHEY, CDR2 SVGAGI. The CDR3 DNA follows: TGTGCCAGCAGTTACAGGGAGGTTGCTACGCAGTATTTT. This translates into CASSYREVATQYF.

This clonotype was found many times. The J gene is TRBJ2-7, the V gene TRBV28, with 9 nucleotides matching TRBD2. Trimming at V came to 5 bases and at J to 2 bases, leaving 4 bases not matched to a gene. CDR3 length: 14 amino acids. The V gene's germline CDR1 is MDHEN and CDR2 SYDVKM. The CDR3 nucleotides read TGTGCCAGCAGTGGAACTAGCGGGCCCTACGAGCAGTACTTC. Protein product: CASSGTSGPYEQYF.

This clonotype appeared a few times. This rearrangement joins TRBV7-6 to TRBJ2-1; D is perhaps TRBD2 (5 bases). Germline CDR1 reads SGHVS; CDR2 reads FNYEAQ. The V end lost 5 bases, the J end lost 3 bases, and 17 bases lay between the germline ends. The CDR3 consists of 16 residues. The CDR3 protein is CASSVDTGLVYNEQFF. CDR3 DNA sequence: TGTGCCAGCAGCGTAGATACGGGGTTAGTCTACAATGAGCAGTTCTTC.

This clonotype has a count of ten or more. The V and J genes are TRBV4-3 and TRBJ2-1; 10 bases agree with TRBD1. The length of the CDR3 is 17 residues. From germline, CDR1 is LGHNA and CDR2 YSLEER. Trimming cost V 0 bases and J 4 bases; bases outside gene matches: 6. CDR3 sequence reads: CASSQDGGTGAYNEQFF. The DNA of the CDR3 is TGCGCCAGCAGCCAAGATGGGGGGACAGGGGCGTACAATGAGCAGTTCTTC.

This clonotype was detected ten times or more. The V gene is TRBV29-1, the J gene TRBJ1-1, with D hard to call. V lost 3 bases to trimming and J lost 0 bases, with 8 bases between them. The CDR3 is made up of 13 amino acids. Germline V gene data show CDR1 as SQVTM and CDR2 as ANQGSEA. CDR3 in DNA: TGCAGCGTTGACTCCGGGCTGAACACTGAAGCTTTCTTT. This codes for CSVDSGLNTEAFF.

This clonotype was picked up many times. This sequence joins TRBV24-1 and TRBJ2-1; possible D gene TRBD2, 5 bases. Germline CDR1 is KGHDR and CDR2 is SFDVKD. This CDR3 contains 16 residues. V was shortened by 3 bases and J by 0 bases, with 11 bases between the two germline ends. CDR3: CATSDGRGTSYNEQFF. CDR3 nucleotide sequence: TGTGCCACCAGTGATGGCCGGGGAACCTCCTACAATGAGCAGTTCTTC.